This entry describes one T cell receptor (beta chain). It has no known antigen specificity. Base-call qualities are not available, and no considerably larger clone is one nucleotide away. The germline V gene (reference sequence) specifies GTSNPN as CDR1 and SVGIG as CDR2. From its cysteine to its phenylalanine, the CDR3 spans 12 amino acids. The read is trimmed to its CDR3 DNA, 36 bases read in frame from base 1. Germline trimming amounts to 3 bases on V and 6 bases on J, with 5 as the count of junction bases outside the gene matches. The data belong to a study of cytomegalovirus exposure and HLA in healthy donors (dated by TCRdb to 2015 to 2018). For the study in its entirety: According to an earlier analysis of several hundred of the donors, some 170 million T cells yielded 117 million unique TCR beta sequences and about 300 Gb of sequence data. An early release covering around 630 HLA-typed donors comprised about 290 gigabases of sequencing data and about 90 million unique TCR sequences. Of the roughly 400 genotyped donors, over 70% fell in the genetic ancestry cluster associated with self-reported Caucasian donors. The study was designed to test whether signatures of past pathogen exposure could be identified by cataloging public T cell receptors. Using immunosequencing, the study profiled T cell repertoires from 500 to 800 subjects and related those repertoires to cytomegalovirus serostatus. Besides the first cohort of approximately 670 subjects, a separate validation cohort made up of 120 different subjects was used. To predict cytomegalovirus infection status, the study combined high-throughput TCR immunosequencing, statistical association of individual TCRs with disease status, and machine learning. A later analysis re-examined previously published TCR beta repertoires from 500 to 700 donors and added high-resolution HLA genotyping to investigate patterns of TCR occurrence. The later analysis used no new phenotypic data to find candidate immune exposures, relying instead on TCR beta sequences and their occurrence across donors. An earlier analysis of several hundred of the donors applied high-throughput TCR beta sequencing to assess whether each TCR beta V gene segment acted as functional or pseudogenic. Donor age, sex, ethnicity and CMV serostatus were collected together with the repertoire data. A later genetic analysis used genome-wide SNP genotypes for about 65% of the roughly 670 donors, treating that subset as a discovery cohort. All discovery cohort repertoires had been generated on a single sequencing platform. HLA typing covered class I and class II loci at four-digit resolution. The number of donors typed differed by locus, with about 629-630 for A, B, C, DRB1 and DQB1, more than 500 for DQA1, some 570 for DPA1, and 472 for DPB1. Because of strong linkage in the cohort, roughly 5 DR-DQ haplotypes were treated as single units for association and clustering. Across approximately 420 genotyped donors of the cohort, an average of about 220,000 unique TCR beta nucleotide sequences per donor were sequenced, and roughly 17% of those sequences were non-productive.

The cohort consisted of 670 or so healthy bone marrow donors. At the time of sampling, every cohort member was nominally healthy, though immune exposures that went unrecorded were likely present. The donor tested CMV seronegative and was one of the 352 seronegative cohort members. A peripheral blood sample was provided by each donor, and peripheral blood mononuclear cells were used for TCR beta sequencing. The Qiagen DNeasy Blood Extraction Kit was used to extract genomic DNA from the blood cell samples. Library creation used the immunoSEQ multiplex PCR assay. For the multiplex PCR, a mixture combining 60 forward primers for TCR Vbeta segments and 13 reverse primers for TCR Jbeta segments was used. The CDR3 region of rearranged TCR beta genes was amplified from genomic DNA by a multiplex PCR assay. The Illumina HiSeq System was used to sequence the amplified TCR beta libraries as 87-base-pair reads. As for how the authors treated the data: Across the 670 or so repertoires, a later analysis counted about 81 million unique TCR beta chains, roughly 11 million of which were shared by at least two donors. To remove PCR and sequencing errors, raw reads were error-corrected and collapsed into unique sequences using a nearest-neighbor algorithm that merged closely related sequences. V, D and J gene segments were assigned by aligning CDR3 sequences to IMGT reference sequences. For a sequence to be retained, a match of at least six nucleotides was required to both a V gene segment and a J gene segment. A rearrangement was called productive if the CDR3 had no stop codons and remained in frame with V and J, and every other rearrangement was called non-productive. CDR3 was defined by IMGT convention, running from the second conserved V-encoded cysteine to the conserved J-encoded phenylalanine. The earlier analysis of 500 to 650 of the donors excluded any sequence lacking an unambiguous match to a single V gene segment. An earlier analysis of several hundred of the donors called V segments functional above 56.7% productive rearrangements and segregating when the between-donor standard deviation exceeded 5%. A statistical classification framework was developed to diagnose cytomegalovirus status using the catalog of TCR beta chain sequences. In a later analysis, TCR nucleotide sequences were compared against IMGT/GENE-DB human TR gene sequences so that V and J genes could be assigned. In a later analysis, CDR3 sequences and most-parsimonious VDJ recombination scenarios were assigned using the TCRdist pipeline. A later analysis defined each TCR beta chain by its CDR3 amino acid sequence plus V-gene family, and excluded reads lacking a unique V-gene family. A later analysis removed 592 highly shared, low-generation-probability nucleotide sequences to deal with suspected cross-contamination and a sequencing artifact. In a later analysis, a clonal expansion index for each public chain was calculated from normalized within-repertoire ranks of inferred template counts. Generation probabilities in a later analysis came from a VDJ recombination model fitted to out-of-frame rearrangements, and those results were checked against IGoR. In a later analysis, hypergeometric tests were used to score TCR-TCR, TCR-HLA and TCR-CMV co-occurrence, with a repertoire-size bias correction applied to TCR pairs. A later analysis estimated false discovery rates by permuting HLA or CMV assignments 20 times. A later analysis grouped co-occurring TCRs with DBSCAN, adding TCRdist sequence similarity when clustering within HLA-allele-positive subsets. Co-occurrence clustering excluded repertoires with fewer than 30,000 or more than 120,000 public chains, plus five with anomalous nucleotide sharing. TCRdb holds this immuneACCESS table with in-frame rearrangements only. Some clones are missing; in checked studies, unresolved V genes explain under half, and the rest has no known cause. The V and J calls and clone size are taken from that table; D and trimming were inferred from the DNA. This sample lists about 75,000 clones; roughly 86% were detected once. The ten largest clones add up to 1.5% to 2% of the sample.

The study at large found these results: In a later genetic analysis, a missense DCLRE1C variant was associated with V-gene and J-gene trimming of TCR beta chains, and the association was replicated in an independent cohort. In vitro tests confirmed that three of the cytomegalovirus-associated TCR beta chains recognize cytomegalovirus antigens. A later analysis found that HLA-associated TCR beta chains were more clonally expanded and had lower generation probabilities than equally common non-associated chains. The authors suggested that the approach could potentially be generalized to other disease states and immunological phenotypes. Cytomegalovirus status was reported to be diagnosed by the classifier with high specificity and sensitivity in both the original and validation cohorts. This cohort had only TCR beta chains sequenced, and the lack of alpha or paired-chain data limited which features could be detected. The 87-base-pair reads could not distinguish some IMGT-functional V segments, including TRBV6-2 and TRBV6-3, so those segments were excluded. A further reported finding was that TCR beta sequences accurately predicted the HLA-A and HLA-B alleles for most subjects in the first cohort. A later analysis found that most CMV-associated TCR beta chains appeared HLA-restricted, with HLA associations seemingly driven largely by CMV exposure. In the study, some 180 TCR beta chains were listed as associated with cytomegalovirus. In a later analysis, some 18,000 TCR beta sequences were associated with specific HLA alleles at a false discovery rate of 0.05. When HLA alleles, especially DR and DQ, strongly co-occurred, TCR associations were difficult to assign to individual alleles. In an earlier analysis of fewer than 750 of the donors, most TCR beta V segments were observed in productive rearrangements about 87% or about 30% of the time, broadly matching IMGT annotations. According to a later analysis, parvovirus B19, influenza, CMV and Epstein-Barr virus appeared linked to several top co-occurrence clusters. According to a later genetic analysis, donors in an Asian-associated ancestry cluster had fewer N-insertions in productive TCRs than the approximately 700-donor mean. The sequencing pipeline was judged likely to have produced a cluster of highly shared sequence variants as a technical artifact. Roughly uniform sequencing depth across donors was assumed in presence/absence analyses, although this assumption may not hold. Correlated functional status among segregating V segments might reflect linkage disequilibrium, but an unknown experimental factor could not be ruled out. Because some donors lacked HLA typing at each locus, the association tests relied only on the typed subset. For the cohort, immune exposure information was limited to CMV serostatus. The earlier analysis of approximately 560 of the donors excluded some 16 rarely observed V segments, including chromosome 9 orphons, because counts were too low. Most TCR sequences were observed very rarely across donors, whereas some public TCRs were present in many individuals. A later analysis found that TCR association rates varied across HLA loci, with DRB1 alleles showing the most associated TCRs and HLA-C alleles the fewest.

The chain is encoded by TRBV30 joined to TRBJ2-7; 7 central nucleotides agree with TRBD2. The source is a man in his late teens or twenties in good health and CMV-seronegative. The material sequenced was PBMCs. The DNA reads TGTGCCTGGAGGGTGGGGGGGAGCGAGCAGTACTTC. Its protein reads: CAWRVGGSEQYF.